This entry concerns a single T cell receptor beta chain. Its antigen is still unknown. TCR cDNA received a 3' ligated oligonucleotide that carried a UMI. Input was roughly 1 to 1000 ng of DNase-treated total RNA without cell sorting. Amplification of ligated cDNA took four PCR rounds with SP2 and nested alpha and beta constant primers. Each CDR3 protein is one row after TCRdb ran MiXCR on the 5' RACE reads. Counted here are 55,000 to 65,000 distinct CDR3 sequences, more than 6% occurring once; the ten biggest clones make up approximately 21%. This entry is derived from a study of naive and memory T cell subsets. Whole-study results and caveats: This RNA-based method may be sensitive to activation-related transcript changes.

The CDR3 consists of 18 residues. The J segment lost 1 base and the V segment lost 6 bases, leaving 9 bases of the junction unmatched. Germline CDR1 reads SNHLY; CDR2 reads FYNNEI. The chain has TRBV2 and TRBJ2-1; 13 positions agree with TRBD2. The source of this sequence is a female donor in good health. The CDR3 sequence is CASSEAGLAGISYNEQFF. In nucleotides, the CDR3 is TGTGCCAGCAGCGAGGCGGGACTAGCGGGAATTTCCTACAATGAGCAGTTCTTC.